The 17 T cell receptor beta chains presented below share a single source sample, sequenced in a study of blood T cell repertoires in COVID-19. Clones were read by immunoSEQ multiplex PCR, and TCRdb kept only the in-frame ones, dropping some. The data contain around 82,000 clones, 65% to 90% of them singletons. Sequenced material: peripheral blood. The receptor set was obtained from an elderly man with COVID-19, enrolled during active disease.

The V gene is TRBV28, the J gene TRBJ1-5; D is undetermined. The CDR3 contains 13 residues. V lost 6 bases and J 7 bases, leaving 13 bases between the germline ends. Germline V gene data show CDR1 as MDHEN and CDR2 as SYDVKM. The CDR3 nucleotides read TGTGCCAGCAGCACAGAAGGTTGGCAGCCCCAGCATTTT. This translates into CASSTEGWQPQHF.

The chain employs TRBV6-5 and TRBJ2-3; 8 bases agree with TRBD1. The CDR3 has 13 amino acids. Germline CDR1 MNHEY, CDR2 SVGAGI. Trimming removed 6 bases from V and 2 bases from J; junction bases left unmatched: 1. The CDR3 bases are TGTGCCAGCAGGGACAGGGACACAGATACGCAGTATTTT. This codes for CASRDRDTDTQYF.

This chain uses TRBV14 with TRBJ2-2; no firm D call. The CDR3 length is 14 residues. Trimming removed 1 base at V and 0 bases at J, with 3 bases between. In germline, CDR1 is SGHDN, CDR2 FVKESK. Here the CDR3 reads CASSQVTNTGELFF. Written as DNA, the CDR3 is TGTGCCAGCAGCCAAGTCACGAACACCGGGGAGCTGTTTTTT.

This chain links TRBV6-5 with TRBJ2-3, with D tentatively TRBD2 (6 bases). The V gene lost 0 bases and the J gene lost 0 bases, with 7 bases spanning the gap. Germline CDR1 MNHEY, CDR2 SVGAGI. The CDR3 is 15 amino acids. The CDR3 here is CASSYSGTSTDTQYF. Written as DNA, the CDR3 is TGTGCCAGCAGTTACTCAGGGACTAGCACAGATACGCAGTATTTT.

Only a few counts were recorded for this clone. J is TRBJ1-2 and V is TRBV29-1, with 10 bases aligning to TRBD1. The V and J ends lost 6 bases and 6 bases, in that order; junction bases with no gene match: 4. The germline V gene encodes CDR1 SQVTM and CDR2 ANQGSEA. The CDR3 spans 12 residues. The CDR3 nucleotides are TGCAGCGTCGGGACAGGGGAGAATGGCTACACCTTC. This sequence encodes CSVGTGENGYTF.

In its sample, this clone was seen once. V gene TRBV29-1 combines with J gene TRBJ2-7; TRBD1 is a possible D gene (6 bases). This CDR3 has 12 residues. The germline V gene encodes CDR1 SQVTM and CDR2 ANQGSEA. V shed 6 bases and J shed 0 bases, with 9 bases lying between them. In nucleotides, the CDR3 is TGCAGCGTATGGGACAACTCCTACGAGCAGTACTTC. It yields the protein CSVWDNSYEQYF.

The J gene is TRBJ1-1, the V gene TRBV12-5; D not certain. Per the germline V gene, CDR1 is LGHNT and CDR2 is FRNRAP. This CDR3 spans 11 amino acids. V lost 7 bases to trimming and J lost 11 bases, with 14 bases between them. CDR3 nucleotides: TGTGCTAGTGCCGAACAGAGTCGTGCTTTCTTT. This translates into CASAEQSRAFF.

This clone was seen a single time. At one end the junction does not follow the germline gene, possibly because of a read error. The chain couples TRBV5-1 to TRBJ1-6, with 8 bases that match TRBD1. Germline assignment: CDR1 SGHRS and CDR2 YFSETQ. This CDR3 contains 14 residues. The CDR3 loop reads CASSLTGGSPVNVF. CDR3 DNA: TGCGCCAGCAGCTTGACAGGGGGTTCTCCAGTTAATGTCTTT.

This clone was seen a few times. The rearrangement joins TRBV11-3 to TRBJ1-4; D may be TRBD1 (6 bases). CDR1 and CDR2 (germline): SGHNT, YENEEA. The CDR3 covers 15 residues. V was pared by 0 bases and J by 4 bases, with 9 bases between. CDR3 nucleotide sequence: TGTGCCAGCAGCTTAGATGGACAGCATAATGAAAAACTGTTTTTT. This encodes CASSLDGQHNEKLFF.

This chain uses TRBV24-1 with TRBJ2-1; D is perhaps TRBD2 (6 bases). Germline lookup yields CDR1 KGHDR and CDR2 SFDVKD. The CDR3 runs 11 residues. Trimming left V 2 bases short and J 12 bases short, with 7 bases between. The CDR3 is CATSDWRGQFF. The CDR3 DNA follows: TGTGCCACCAGTGATTGGAGGGGGCAGTTCTTC.

The chain uses TRBV19 and TRBJ1-3; D gene uncertain. Deletions cut 4 bases from V and 0 bases from J, with 7 bases between. The length of the CDR3 is 14 residues. Germline CDR1 and CDR2: LNHDA and SQIVND (reference sequence). The CDR3 nucleotides are TGTGCCAGTAGTACTGCGGCCTCTGGAAACACCATATATTTT. This sequence encodes CASSTAASGNTIYF.

The chain joins TRBV25-1 to TRBJ1-5; D possibly corresponds to TRBD1 (6 bases). The germline V gene encodes CDR1 MGHDK and CDR2 SYGVNS. The CDR3 is 16 residues long. V was pared by 3 bases and J by 2 bases, with 14 bases between. CDR3 DNA sequence: TGTGCCAGCAGTGAGTTGGACAGCAAGGGCAATCAGCCCCAGCATTTT. This sequence encodes CASSELDSKGNQPQHF.

V and J are TRBV3-1 (or the pseudogene TRBV3-2) and TRBJ1-4, with D tentatively TRBD1 (6 bases). The germline gives CDR1 LGHDT, CDR2 YNNKEL (reference sequence). Trimming took off 4 bases at V and 5 bases at J, with 14 bases between the two ends. The length of the CDR3 is 15 residues. CDR3 coding DNA: TGTGCCAGCAGCCCTGAGGGGGGGGTGAATGAAAAACTGTTTTTT. This codes for CASSPEGGVNEKLFF.

Only one count was recorded for this clone. The V call is TRBV6-5, the J call TRBJ1-4; TRBD1 matches at 10 bases. Germline V gives CDR1 MNHEY, CDR2 SVGAGI. The CDR3 totals 14 residues. Trimming cost V 5 bases and J 8 bases; bases outside gene matches: 5. The CDR3 DNA sequence: TGTGCCAGCAGTCGACAGGGGGCCCTAGAAAAACTGTTTTTT. Amino acid sequence: CASSRQGALEKLFF.

The rearrangement links TRBV5-1 to TRBJ1-2; 7 bases are shared with TRBD1. There are 12 residues in the CDR3. Germline trimming cut 2 bases from V and 8 bases from J; bases unmatched to any gene: 3. Germline V lookup: CDR1 SGHRS, CDR2 YFSETQ. The CDR3 DNA sequence: TGCGCCAGCAGCTTCACAGGGGAGGGCTACACCTTC. It translates to CASSFTGEGYTF. Based on the CDR3 plus reference TRBV5-1 and TRBJ1-2, the full variable domain is KAGVTQTPRYLIKTRGQQVTLSCSPISGHRSVSWYQQTPGQGLQFLFEYFSETQRNKGNFPGRFSGRQFSNSRSEMNVSTLELGDSALYLCASSFTGEGYTFGSGTRLTVV.

The gene calls are TRBV10-3 and TRBJ2-6; possibly TRBD1 for D (5 bases). Germline CDR1 ENHRY, CDR2 SYGVKD. The ends were cut back, 10 bases at V and 3 bases at J, with 10 bases in the middle. There are 13 residues in the CDR3. The CDR3 sequence is CATSGNGANVLTF. In DNA, the CDR3 is TGTGCCACCTCAGGGAATGGGGCCAACGTCCTGACTTTC.

In its sample, this clone was seen a few times. The V gene is TRBV29-1, the J gene TRBJ2-7; 7 bases align to TRBD2. Losses at the gene ends were 3 bases for V and 2 bases for J; bases not matched to a gene: 10. The CDR3 is 15 amino acids. Germline V gene lookup returns CDR1 SQVTM and CDR2 ANQGSEA. CDR3 sequence reads: CSVDPRSGRAYEQYF. The CDR3 DNA reads as TGCAGCGTTGACCCAAGGTCAGGGAGGGCCTACGAGCAGTACTTC.